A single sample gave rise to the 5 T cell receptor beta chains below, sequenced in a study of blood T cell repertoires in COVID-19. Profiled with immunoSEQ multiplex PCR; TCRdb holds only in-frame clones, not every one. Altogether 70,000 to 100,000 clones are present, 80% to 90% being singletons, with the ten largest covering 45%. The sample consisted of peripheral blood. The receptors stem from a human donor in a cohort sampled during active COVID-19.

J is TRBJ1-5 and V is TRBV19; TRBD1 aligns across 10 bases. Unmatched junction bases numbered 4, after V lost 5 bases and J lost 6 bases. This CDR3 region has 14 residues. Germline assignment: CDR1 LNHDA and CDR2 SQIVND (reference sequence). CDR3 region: CASSPTGGGQPQHF. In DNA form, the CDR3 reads TGTGCCAGTAGTCCGACAGGGGGCGGTCAGCCCCAGCATTTT. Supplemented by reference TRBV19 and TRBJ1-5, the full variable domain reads DGGITQSPKYLFRKEGQNVTLSCEQNLNHDAMYWYRQDPGQGLRLIYYSQIVNDFQKGDIAEGYSVSREKKESFPLTVTSAQKNPTAFYLCASSPTGGGQPQHFGDGTRLSIL.

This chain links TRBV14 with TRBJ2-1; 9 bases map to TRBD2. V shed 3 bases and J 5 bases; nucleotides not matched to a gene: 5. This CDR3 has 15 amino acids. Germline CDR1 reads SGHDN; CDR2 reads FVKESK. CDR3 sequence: CASSHWGTSNNEQFF. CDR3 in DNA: TGTGCCAGCAGCCACTGGGGGACTAGCAACAATGAGCAGTTCTTC.

The CDR3, as DNA: TGTGCCAGCAGCCCGTTAGGACTAGCGGGAGTGGTTAACATTCAGTACTTC. Amino acids: CASSPLGLAGVVNIQYF. V and J are TRBV14 and TRBJ2-4; 13 bases match TRBD2. CDR1 is SGHDN, CDR2 FVKESK, per germline. There are 17 residues in the CDR3. Losses at the gene ends were 4 bases for V and 7 bases for J; bases not matched to a gene: 10.

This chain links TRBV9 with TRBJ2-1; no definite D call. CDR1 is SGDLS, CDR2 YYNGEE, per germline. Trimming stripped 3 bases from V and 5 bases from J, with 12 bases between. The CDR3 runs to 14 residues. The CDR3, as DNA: TGTGCCAGCAGCGAACAAGTTATACACAATGAGCAGTTCTTC. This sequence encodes CASSEQVIHNEQFF.

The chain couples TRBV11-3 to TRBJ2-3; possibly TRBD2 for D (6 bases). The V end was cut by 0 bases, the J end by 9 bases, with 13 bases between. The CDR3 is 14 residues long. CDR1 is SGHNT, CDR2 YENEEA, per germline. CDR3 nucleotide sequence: TGTGCCAGCAGCTTAGATCCAGGGCTAGCGACGCAGTATTTT. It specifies CASSLDPGLATQYF.